This T cell receptor (beta chain) comes out of a study of breast tumors, draining lymph nodes, adjacent tissues. Overall study results and limits: Tumor and nontumor repertoires were significantly more similar in luminal-like than in basal-like breast cancer. Compared with lymph nodes, tumors were less diverse; compared with nontumor tissue, more. Findings are consistent with lymph node origin and intratumoral expansion of most tumor T cells.

This clonotype was recorded at least ten times. Its target is unknown. TCRdb re-called the multiplex PCR reads through MiXCR, storing one row per CDR3 protein. The sample includes about 100,000 distinct CDR3 sequences, 21% seen only once; the top ten take roughly 1.2%. Breast cancer patients provided tissue from their axillary draining lymph nodes. The receptor was derived from a female donor with breast cancer. Some clones in this sample may be carry-over from other donors' samples. The sequenced sample was axillary lymph node tissue.

The CDR3 region is CASSPDRAYEQYF. CDR3 DNA sequence: TGTGCCAGCAGTCCAGACAGGGCCTACGAGCAGTACTTC. The rearrangement joins TRBV6-1 to TRBJ2-7; the match to TRBD1 covers 7 bases. The germline gives CDR1 MNHNS, CDR2 SASEGT. There are 13 residues in the CDR3. The J segment lost 2 bases and the V segment lost 5 bases, leaving 3 bases of the junction unmatched.